One T cell receptor (beta chain) is described in this entry. The data were taken from a study of blood T cell repertoires in COVID-19. Study summary: Samples came from the United States, Italy and Spain, spanning acute and convalescent COVID-19. PBMCs, B-cell-depleted T cells, or T cells were the source of the cDNA or gDNA that made up the material.

The authors' processing: Reference gene primer amplification gave nucleated cell count estimates. Repertoires were generated with immunoSEQ multiplex PCR, while TCRdb's copy carries only in-frame clones and drops some. The D gene and trimming were derived from the DNA, and the V and J assignments and clone size from that table. There are 200,000 to 300,000 clones in the sample; 80% to 95% occur only once, and approximately 2.6% lies in the top ten. CDR1 SGHTA and CDR2 FQGNSA come from the germline V gene. The CDR3 has 15 residues. V lost 1 base and J lost 4; bases outside the gene matches: 6. The chain is built from TRBV7-2 and TRBJ1-2; the match to TRBD1 covers 7 bases. The sample consisted of peripheral blood. This sequence originates from a person aged 18-30 years with COVID-19, enrolled during active disease. The CDR3 DNA reads TGTGCCAGCAGCTTAGATCACAGGGGATCCTATGGCTACACCTTC. As protein: CASSLDHRGSYGYTF. The complete variable domain, with remaining parts taken from reference TRBV7-2 and TRBJ1-2, reads GAGVSQSPSNKVTEKGKDVELRCDPISGHTALYWYRQSLGQGLEFLIYFQGNSAPDKSGLPSDRFSAERTGGSVSTLTIQRTQQEDSAVYLCASSLDHRGSYGYTFGSGTRLTVV.